This T cell receptor (beta chain) was sequenced in a study of control samples from healthy donors and cancer patients. Libraries were prepared by immunoSEQ multiplex PCR; TCRdb keeps only in-frame clonotypes and omits some of them. Of about 57,000 clones listed, around 93% are singletons. This CDR3 is 15 amino acids long. The germline CDR1 and CDR2 sequences are SGHDT and YYEEEE. V was shortened by 1 base and J by 6 bases, with 16 bases between the two germline ends. The sequence was obtained from a man aged 30 to 39 with colorectal cancer. The sequenced material came from PBMCs. The chain employs TRBV5-6 and TRBJ1-1; D not certain. CDR3: CASSLWTLGYPEAFF. The CDR3 bases are TGTGCCAGCAGCTTGTGGACGCTGGGGTATCCTGAAGCTTTCTTT. Together with reference TRBV5-6 and TRBJ1-1, the CDR3 gives the full variable domain: DAGVTQSPTHLIKTRGQQVTLRCSPKSGHDTVSWYQQALGQGPQFIFQYYEEEERQRGNFPDRFSGHQFPNYSSELNVNALLLGDSALYLCASSLWTLGYPEAFFGQGTRLTVV.